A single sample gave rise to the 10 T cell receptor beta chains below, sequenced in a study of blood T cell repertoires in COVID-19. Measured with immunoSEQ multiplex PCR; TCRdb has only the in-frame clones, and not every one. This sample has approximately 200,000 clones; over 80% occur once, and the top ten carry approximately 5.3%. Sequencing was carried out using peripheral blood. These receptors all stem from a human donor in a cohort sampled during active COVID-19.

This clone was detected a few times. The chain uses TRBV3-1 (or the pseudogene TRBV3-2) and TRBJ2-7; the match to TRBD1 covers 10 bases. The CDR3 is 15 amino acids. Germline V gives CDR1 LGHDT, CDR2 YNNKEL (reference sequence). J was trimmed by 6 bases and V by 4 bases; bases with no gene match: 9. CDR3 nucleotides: TGTGCCAGCAGCCTCTGGACAGGGGGTAGCGGCGAGCAGTACTTC. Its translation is CASSLWTGGSGEQYF.

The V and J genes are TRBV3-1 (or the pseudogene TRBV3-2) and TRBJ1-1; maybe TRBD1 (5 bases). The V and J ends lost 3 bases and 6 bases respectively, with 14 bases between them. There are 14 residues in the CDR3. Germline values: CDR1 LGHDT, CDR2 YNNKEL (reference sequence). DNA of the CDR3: TGTGCCAGCAGCCAGTTCAGGGCAAGGGCTGAAGCTTTCTTT. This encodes CASSQFRARAEAFF.

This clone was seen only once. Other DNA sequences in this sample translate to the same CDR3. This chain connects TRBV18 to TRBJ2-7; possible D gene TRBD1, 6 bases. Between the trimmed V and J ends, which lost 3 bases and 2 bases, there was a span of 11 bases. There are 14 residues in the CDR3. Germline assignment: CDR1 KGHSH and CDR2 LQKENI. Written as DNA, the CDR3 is TGTGCCAGCTCACCTCTGGACAGAGCCTACGAGCAGTACTTC. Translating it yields CASSPLDRAYEQYF.

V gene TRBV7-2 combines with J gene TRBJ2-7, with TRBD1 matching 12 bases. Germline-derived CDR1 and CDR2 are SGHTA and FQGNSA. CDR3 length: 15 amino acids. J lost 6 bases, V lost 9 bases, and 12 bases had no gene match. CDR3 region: CASVLRGQGAGEQYF. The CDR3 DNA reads TGTGCCAGTGTGCTTAGGGGACAGGGGGCGGGCGAGCAGTACTTC.

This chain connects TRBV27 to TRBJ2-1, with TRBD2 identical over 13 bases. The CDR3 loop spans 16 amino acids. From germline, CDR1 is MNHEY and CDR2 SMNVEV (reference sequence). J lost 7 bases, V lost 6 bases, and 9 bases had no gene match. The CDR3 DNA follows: TGTGCCAGCAGGCGGACTAGCGGGAGTACTATGAATGAGCAGTTCTTC. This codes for CASRRTSGSTMNEQFF.

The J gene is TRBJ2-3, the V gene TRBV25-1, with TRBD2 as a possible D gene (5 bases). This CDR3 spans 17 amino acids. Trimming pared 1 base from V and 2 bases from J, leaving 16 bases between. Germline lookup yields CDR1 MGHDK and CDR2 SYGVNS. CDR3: CASSEWRGSSHTDTQYF. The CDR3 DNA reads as TGTGCCAGCAGTGAATGGAGAGGGAGCTCTCACACAGATACGCAGTATTTT.

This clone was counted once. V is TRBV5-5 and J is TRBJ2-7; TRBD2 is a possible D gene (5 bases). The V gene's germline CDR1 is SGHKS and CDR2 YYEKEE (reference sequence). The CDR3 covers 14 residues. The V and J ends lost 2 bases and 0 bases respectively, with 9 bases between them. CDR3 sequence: CASSFTRSSYEQYF. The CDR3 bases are TGTGCCAGCAGCTTCACTAGAAGCTCCTACGAGCAGTACTTC.

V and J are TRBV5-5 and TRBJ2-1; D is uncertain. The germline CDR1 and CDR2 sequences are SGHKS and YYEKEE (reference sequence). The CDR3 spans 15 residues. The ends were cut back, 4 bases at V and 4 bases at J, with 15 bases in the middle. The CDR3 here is CASSPRYVRYNEQFF. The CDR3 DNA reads TGTGCCAGCAGCCCACGGTATGTGCGTTACAATGAGCAGTTCTTC.

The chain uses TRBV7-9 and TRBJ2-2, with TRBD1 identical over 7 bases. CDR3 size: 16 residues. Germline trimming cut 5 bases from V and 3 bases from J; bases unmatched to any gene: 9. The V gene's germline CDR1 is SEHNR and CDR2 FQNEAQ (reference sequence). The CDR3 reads CASSQSTTGYTGELFF. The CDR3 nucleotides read TGTGCCAGCAGCCAGTCCACGACAGGGTACACCGGGGAGCTGTTTTTT.

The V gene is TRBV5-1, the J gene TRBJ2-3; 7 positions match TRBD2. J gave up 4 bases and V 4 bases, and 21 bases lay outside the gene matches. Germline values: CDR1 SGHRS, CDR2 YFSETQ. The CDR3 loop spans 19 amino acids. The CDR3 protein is CASSPWVAGVARTADTQYF. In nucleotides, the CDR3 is TGCGCCAGCAGCCCGTGGGTGGCGGGAGTCGCCCGCACAGCAGATACGCAGTATTTT.